This T cell receptor beta chain was documented in a study of blood T cell repertoires in COVID-19. Study at large: Whether acute or convalescent, the COVID-19 samples came from the United States, Italy and Spain. From T cells, B-cell-depleted T cells, or PBMCs came the material, which was cDNA or gDNA.

This clone showed up just once. TCRdb's table, derived via immunoSEQ multiplex PCR, lists solely in-frame clones and lacks some. The sample carries around 15,000 clones, approximately 84% recorded once. The sequenced sample was peripheral blood. The TCR comes from a human donor in a cohort sampled during active COVID-19.

The CDR3 DNA reads TGTGCCAGTAGTCCCGGGACAGGGGGCGCGTCAAATGGCTACACCTTC. Translated, it gives CASSPGTGGASNGYTF. The chain joins TRBV19 to TRBJ1-2; 12 bases line up with TRBD1. Germline CDR1 LNHDA, CDR2 SQIVND (reference sequence). Losses at the gene ends were 5 bases for V and 6 bases for J; bases not matched to a gene: 10. CDR3 length: 16 residues.